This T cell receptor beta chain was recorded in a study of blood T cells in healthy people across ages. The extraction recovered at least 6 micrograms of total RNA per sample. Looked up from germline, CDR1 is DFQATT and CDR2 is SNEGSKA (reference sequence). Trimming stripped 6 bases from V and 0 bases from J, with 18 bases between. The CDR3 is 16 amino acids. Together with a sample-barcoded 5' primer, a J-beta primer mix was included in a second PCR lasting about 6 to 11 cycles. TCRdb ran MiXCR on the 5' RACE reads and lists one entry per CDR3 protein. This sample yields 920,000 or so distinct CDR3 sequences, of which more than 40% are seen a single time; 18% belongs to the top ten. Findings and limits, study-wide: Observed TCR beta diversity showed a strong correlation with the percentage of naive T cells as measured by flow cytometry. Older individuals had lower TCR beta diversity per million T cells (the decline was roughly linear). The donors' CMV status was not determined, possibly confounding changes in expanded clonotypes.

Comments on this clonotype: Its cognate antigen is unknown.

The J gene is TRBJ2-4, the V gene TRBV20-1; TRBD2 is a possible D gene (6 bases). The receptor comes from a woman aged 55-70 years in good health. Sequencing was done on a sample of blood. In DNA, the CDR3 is TGCAGTGCCAGCCCCAGGTGGGGACTAGCCAAAAACATTCAGTACTTC. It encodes CSASPRWGLAKNIQYF.